These 19 T cell receptor beta chains came from one sample sequenced in a study of T cells in Graves' hyperthyroidism and ophthalmopathy. The investigators amplified TCR beta CDR3 regions from RNA transcripts. The TCR CDR3 was amplified in a first-round RT-PCR using the HTBI primer set. TCRdb re-derived calls from the multiplex PCR reads in MiXCR, one entry per CDR3 protein. The table includes around 400,000 distinct CDR3 sequences, about 25% detected once. Specimen: blood. Receptor source: a middle-aged man with Graves' hyperthyroidism.

This chain uses TRBV7-9 with TRBJ2-7; D ambiguous. CDR1 and CDR2 (germline): SEHNR, FQNEAQ (reference sequence). With 1 base removed from V and 2 bases from J, the gap between germline ends came to 9 bases. This CDR3 spans 14 amino acids. This chain's CDR3 is CASSLGANTYEQYF. The CDR3, as DNA: TGTGCCAGCAGCTTAGGGGCAAATACCTACGAGCAGTACTTC.

The chain recombines TRBV5-1 with TRBJ1-3; weak D call: TRBD1 (6 bases). The ends were cut back, 4 bases at V and 1 base at J, with 15 bases in the middle. CDR3 size: 16 residues. CDR1 and CDR2 (germline): SGHRS, YFSETQ. The CDR3 DNA reads as TGCGCCAGCAGCCCCGAAGCTGGGACATCTGGAAACACCATATATTTT. Translated: CASSPEAGTSGNTIYF.

The V call is TRBV29-1, the J call TRBJ2-3, with D unresolved. The CDR3 has 10 amino acids. The germline V gene has CDR1 SQVTM and CDR2 ANQGSEA. V was cut by 6 bases and J by 3 bases, with 4 bases left in between. The CDR3 sequence: CSVGTDTQYF. CDR3 in DNA: TGCAGCGTGGGAACAGATACGCAGTATTTT.

This clonotype was counted only a few times. The chain recombines TRBV7-9 with TRBJ1-4; 7 positions agree with TRBD1. This CDR3 has 17 residues. Trimming removed 4 bases from V and 6 bases from J; junction bases left unmatched: 14. Germline V gene sequence: CDR1 SEHNR, CDR2 FQNEAQ (reference sequence). CDR3 coding DNA: TGTGCCAGCAGCTCCACAGGGGCCAGGTACCCCGATGAAAAACTGTTTTTT. Its protein is CASSSTGARYPDEKLFF.

The chain employs TRBV28 and TRBJ1-5; maybe TRBD1 (5 bases). Germline V gives CDR1 MDHEN, CDR2 SYDVKM. V shed 6 bases and J shed 7 bases, with 19 bases lying between them. The CDR3 covers 15 residues. The CDR3 sequence: CASSPRGGIEQPQHF. For the CDR3, the DNA is TGTGCCAGCAGCCCCCGGGGGGGGATAGAGCAGCCCCAGCATTTT.

A word on this clonotype: The conserved phenylalanine or tryptophan is not found at the CDR3 terminus, so this likely reflects a read error. J is TRBJ1-1 and V is TRBV18; D not resolved. The germline V gene encodes CDR1 KGHSH and CDR2 LQKENI. Trimming stripped 3 bases from V and 4 bases from J, with 9 bases between. This CDR3 is built from 13 residues. CDR3 sequence: CASSPEGFTEAFL. DNA of the CDR3: TGTGCCAGCTCACCCGAGGGATTCACTGAAGCTTTCCTT.

In nucleotides, the CDR3 is TGTGCCAGCAGTCGGGGACTAGCTGATAACAATGAGCAGTTCTTC. Its translation: CASSRGLADNNEQFF. The J gene is TRBJ2-1, the V gene TRBV6-1, with 9 bases aligning to TRBD2. The CDR3 totals 15 residues. J gave up 5 bases and V 5 bases, and 7 bases lay outside the gene matches. Germline V gene lookup returns CDR1 MNHNS and CDR2 SASEGT.

A few counts support this clonotype. V is TRBV11-3 and J is TRBJ2-1; tentatively, D is TRBD2 (6 bases). CDR3 length: 20 amino acids. V lost 5 bases to trimming and J lost 0 bases, with 26 bases between them. CDR1 is SGHNT and CDR2 is YENEEA in the germline V gene. CDR3 sequence (DNA): TGTGCCAGCAGCCGCCTGCTCCGGCTGCGGGGCATGAGCTCCTACAATGAGCAGTTCTTC. Amino acid sequence: CASSRLLRLRGMSSYNEQFF. The full variable domain, its missing parts supplied by reference TRBV11-3 and TRBJ2-1, is EAGVVQSPRYKIIEKKQPVAFWCNPISGHNTLYWYLQNLGQGPELLIRYENEEAVDDSQLPKDRFSAERLKGVDSTLKIQPAELGDSAVYLCASSRLLRLRGMSSYNEQFFGPGTRLTVL.

The chain is built from TRBV19 and TRBJ1-1; perhaps TRBD1 as D (6 bases). Trimming cost V 3 bases and J 0 bases, with 11 bases left between them. This CDR3 is built from 15 residues. Germline V gene lookup returns CDR1 LNHDA and CDR2 SQIVND (reference sequence). CDR3 in DNA: TGTGCCAGTAGTATTGGGGGCTGGGTGAACACTGAAGCTTTCTTT. Amino acids: CASSIGGWVNTEAFF.

This clonotype was seen repeatedly, ten times or more. The chain joins TRBV11-3 to TRBJ2-5, with D perhaps matching TRBD2 (7 bases). There are 15 residues in the CDR3. CDR1 and CDR2 from the germline V gene are SGHNT and YENEEA. Trimming stripped 5 bases from V and 5 bases from J, with 18 bases between. The CDR3 DNA sequence: TGTGCCAGCAGCCCCGGGGGGCGGGAGAGGGAGACCCAGTACTTC. It specifies CASSPGGRERETQYF.

The chain is built from TRBV5-1 and TRBJ2-2; the D gene is possibly TRBD1 (5 bases). V dropped 0 bases and J dropped 5 bases, with 14 bases sitting between them. The germline CDR1 and CDR2 sequences are SGHRS and YFSETQ. The CDR3 sequence is 16 residues long. CDR3 sequence reads: CASSLASRVGTGELFF. CDR3 bases: TGCGCCAGCAGCTTGGCCAGCAGGGTAGGAACCGGGGAGCTGTTTTTT.

This clonotype turned up a few times. This may arise from a read error, as a much more abundant clone is one base away. For the CDR3, the DNA is TGCGCCAGCAGCTCGGGACAGACCACAGATACGCAGTATTTT. Encoded protein: CASSSGQTTDTQYF. The chain recombines TRBV5-1 with TRBJ2-3; 7 bases agree with TRBD1. The V gene's germline CDR1 is SGHRS and CDR2 YFSETQ. With 3 bases clipped from V and 2 bases from J, the junction kept 3 bases outside the gene matches. The CDR3 runs to 14 residues.

The chain combines TRBV5-1 with TRBJ2-3; no reliable D call. Germline assignment: CDR1 SGHRS and CDR2 YFSETQ. This CDR3 region has 14 residues. The V end was cut by 7 bases, the J end by 4 bases, with 16 bases between. The CDR3 region has the DNA TGCGCCAGCCGACTTCGGGTTTGGGCAGATACGCAGTATTTT. Amino acid sequence: CASRLRVWADTQYF.

This clonotype was seen a few times. The rearrangement joins TRBV9 to TRBJ2-7; TRBD1 might be the D (7 bases). Germline V CDR1 and CDR2: SGDLS, YYNGEE. V dropped 6 bases and J dropped 9 bases, with 22 bases sitting between them. This CDR3 spans 14 amino acids. Here the CDR3 reads CASNRGTEESGQYF. In nucleotides, the CDR3 is TGTGCCAGCAACCGCGGGACAGAGGAAAGTGGGCAGTACTTC.

This chain links TRBV12-5 with TRBJ2-7; no clear D gene. Germline CDR1 LGHNT, CDR2 FRNRAP. CDR3 length equals 12 residues. Trimming removed 2 bases at V and 2 bases at J, with 4 bases between. The CDR3 loop is CASGLLPYEQYF. The DNA of the CDR3 is TGTGCTAGTGGTTTGCTGCCCTACGAGCAGTACTTC.

This clonotype was picked up many times. The chain uses TRBV12-3 or TRBV12-4 and TRBJ1-2, with a tentative D call TRBD1 (5 bases). V lost 3 bases and J lost 7, with 12 bases in between. The CDR3 contains 13 residues. The CDR3 DNA reads TGTGCCAGCAGTTTCCAGGGAAGGGGTGGCTACACCTTC. Translation: CASSFQGRGGYTF.

This clonotype was counted a few times. The J gene is TRBJ2-1, the V gene TRBV30; TRBD1 matches 8 bases. The ends lost 1 base at V and 4 bases at J; junction bases unmatched: 9. The CDR3 sequence is 16 residues long. The V gene's germline CDR1 is GTSNPN and CDR2 SVGIG (reference sequence). CDR3 loop: CAWSANWDRTYNEQFF. The DNA of the CDR3 is TGTGCCTGGAGTGCAAACTGGGACAGGACGTACAATGAGCAGTTCTTC. Looking up the rest from reference TRBV30 and TRBJ2-1 gives the full variable domain: SQTIHQWPATLVQPVGSPLSLECTVEGTSNPNLYWYRQAAGRGLQLLFYSVGIGQISSEVPQNLSASRPQDRQFILSSKKLLLSDSGFYLCAWSANWDRTYNEQFFGPGTRLTVL.

The chain is built from TRBV12-3 or TRBV12-4 and TRBJ1-5; the D gene is possibly TRBD1 (5 bases). The CDR3 spans 15 residues. V lost 5 bases and J lost 4, with 15 bases in between. The CDR3 bases are TGTGCCAGCAGTCCAAGAGGGGCGGCAAATCAGCCCCAGCATTTT. This encodes CASSPRGAANQPQHF.

The chain joins TRBV6-4 to TRBJ2-7; maybe TRBD1 (5 bases). This CDR3 comprises 10 residues. CDR1 is MRHNA and CDR2 is SNTAGT in the germline V gene. Deletions cut 7 bases from V and 5 bases from J, with 6 bases between. The CDR3: CASTQDEQYF. The CDR3 nucleotides are TGTGCCAGCACACAGGACGAGCAGTACTTC.